A single sample is the source of the 10 T cell receptor beta chains below, sequenced in a study of T cells after yellow fever vaccination. TCRdb reprocessed the 5' RACE reads via MiXCR and lists one record per CDR3 protein. The data hold about 300,000 distinct CDR3 sequences, with roughly 7% observed a single time. Sequenced here: PBMCs, sampled more than 35 days after the first yellow fever vaccination. The receptor source for this set is a man aged 18-30 years who received the YFV17D yellow fever vaccine.

The chain employs TRBV29-1 and TRBJ2-3; TRBD2 agrees at 7 bases. With 0 bases clipped from V and 0 bases from J, the junction kept 6 bases outside the gene matches. This CDR3 has 16 amino acids. CDR1 SQVTM and CDR2 ANQGSEA come from the germline V gene. For the CDR3, the DNA is TGCAGCGTTGAAGAGGGGGAGGGGACGAGCACAGATACGCAGTATTTT. The encoded protein is CSVEEGEGTSTDTQYF.

This clonotype was observed a handful of times. This rearrangement joins TRBV4-3 to TRBJ2-1; 11 bases align to TRBD2. CDR1 is LGHNA and CDR2 is YSLEER in the germline V gene. The J segment lost 5 bases and the V segment lost 1 base, leaving 4 bases of the junction unmatched. The CDR3 has 16 residues. The CDR3 loop is CASSQVETSGDNEQFF. The CDR3 DNA follows: TGCGCCAGCAGCCAAGTTGAGACTAGCGGGGACAATGAGCAGTTCTTC.

Details on this clonotype: A much more abundant neighbour one base away suggests this may be a read error. This chain's CDR3 is CASSQRGLAGAYELYF. CDR3 bases: TGTGCCAGCAGCCAACGTGGACTAGCGGGGGCCTACGAGCTGTACTTC. The genes are TRBV7-2 and TRBJ2-7, with TRBD2 matching 13 bases. Germline-derived CDR1 and CDR2 are SGHTA and FQGNSA. The CDR3 has 16 amino acids.

This clonotype was detected many times. V is TRBV27 and J is TRBJ2-7, with unresolved D. V lost 4 bases and J 0 bases, leaving 7 bases between the germline ends. CDR1 and CDR2 (germline): MNHEY, SMNVEV (reference sequence). The CDR3 totals 13 residues. Here the CDR3 DNA reads TGTGCCAGCAGTTCAAAAGGCTCCTACGAGCAGTACGTC. Protein sequence: CASSSKGSYEQYV.

This clonotype was observed a handful of times. This rearrangement joins TRBV4-1 to TRBJ2-1, with a weak D call TRBD1 (7 bases). Deletions cut 4 bases from V and 6 bases from J, with 25 bases between. Germline-derived CDR1 and CDR2 are MGHRA and YSYEKL. The CDR3 covers 18 residues. The chain's CDR3 is CASSLILHRGQRVNEQFF. The CDR3 DNA follows: TGCGCCAGCAGCCTAATACTCCACAGGGGCCAGCGGGTCAATGAGCAGTTCTTC.

The chain has TRBV5-1 and TRBJ2-2; no firm D call. CDR1 is SGHRS and CDR2 is YFSETQ in the germline V gene. V was cut by 4 bases and J by 5 bases, with 6 bases left in between. There are 12 residues in the CDR3. The CDR3 region is CASSLFTGELFF. The CDR3 DNA reads TGCGCCAGCAGCCTATTTACCGGGGAGCTGTTTTTT. Based on the CDR3 plus reference TRBV5-1 and TRBJ2-2, the full variable domain is KAGVTQTPRYLIKTRGQQVTLSCSPISGHRSVSWYQQTPGQGLQFLFEYFSETQRNKGNFPGRFSGRQFSNSRSEMNVSTLELGDSALYLCASSLFTGELFFGEGSRLTVL.

The chain employs TRBV4-3 and TRBJ1-2; the D gene is possibly TRBD1 (5 bases). Germline V lookup: CDR1 LGHNA, CDR2 YSLEER. The CDR3 is 15 residues long. V lost 1 base to trimming and J lost 5 bases, with 14 bases between them. CDR3 residues: CASSQVGTDPYGYTF. The CDR3 coding sequence is TGCGCCAGCAGCCAAGTCGGGACGGATCCATATGGCTACACCTTC.

This clonotype has just a few counts. V usage is TRBV12-3 or TRBV12-4 and J usage is TRBJ2-5; D may correspond to TRBD1 or TRBD2 (5 bases each). The CDR3 length is 11 residues. V was pared by 8 bases and J by 9 bases, with 13 bases between. The DNA for the CDR3 is TGTGCCAGCGAAGGGTTGGGGGCCCAGTACTTC. Amino acids: CASEGLGAQYF.

The chain couples TRBV20-1 to TRBJ2-1; D is undetermined. In germline, CDR1 is DFQATT, CDR2 SNEGSKA (reference sequence). V was cut by 1 base and J by 10 bases, with 8 bases left in between. The length of the CDR3 is 11 residues. The DNA for the CDR3 is TGCAGTGCTAGAGCCACCCAAGAGCAGTTCTTC. Its translation: CSARATQEQFF.

The rearrangement joins TRBV19 to TRBJ1-2; no firm D call. V was trimmed by 0 bases and J by 2 bases, leaving 4 bases between them. The CDR3 length is 13 residues. Germline V lookup: CDR1 LNHDA, CDR2 SQIVND (reference sequence). This CDR3 is CASSIDHNYGYTF. CDR3 sequence (DNA): TGTGCCAGTAGTATAGATCACAACTATGGCTACACCTTC.